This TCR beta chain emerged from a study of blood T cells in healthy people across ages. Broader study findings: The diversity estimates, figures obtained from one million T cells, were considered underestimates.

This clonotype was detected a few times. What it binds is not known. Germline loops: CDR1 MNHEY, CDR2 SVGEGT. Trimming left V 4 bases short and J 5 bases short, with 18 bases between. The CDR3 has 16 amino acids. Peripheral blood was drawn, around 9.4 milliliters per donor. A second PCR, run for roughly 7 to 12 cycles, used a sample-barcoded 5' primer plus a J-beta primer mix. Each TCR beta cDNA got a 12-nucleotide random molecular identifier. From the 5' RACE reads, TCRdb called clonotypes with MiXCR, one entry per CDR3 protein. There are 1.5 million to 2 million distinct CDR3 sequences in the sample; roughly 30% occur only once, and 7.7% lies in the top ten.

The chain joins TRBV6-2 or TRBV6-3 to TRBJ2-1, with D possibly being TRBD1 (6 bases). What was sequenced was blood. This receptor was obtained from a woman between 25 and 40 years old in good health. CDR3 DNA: TGTGCCAGCAGTTTCCGGGACACCCCAGGAGACAATGAGCAGTTCTTC. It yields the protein CASSFRDTPGDNEQFF.